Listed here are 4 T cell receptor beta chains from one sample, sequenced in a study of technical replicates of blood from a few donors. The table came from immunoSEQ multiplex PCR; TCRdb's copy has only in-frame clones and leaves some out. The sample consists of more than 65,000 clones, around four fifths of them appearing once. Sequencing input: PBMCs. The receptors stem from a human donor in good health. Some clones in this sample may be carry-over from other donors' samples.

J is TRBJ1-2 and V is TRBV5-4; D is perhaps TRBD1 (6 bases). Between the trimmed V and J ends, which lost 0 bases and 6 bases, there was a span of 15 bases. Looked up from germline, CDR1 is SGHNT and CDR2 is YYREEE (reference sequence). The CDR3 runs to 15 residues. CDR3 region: CASSLARGGGNGYTF. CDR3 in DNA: TGTGCCAGCAGCTTGGCCCGGGGAGGGGGAAATGGCTACACCTTC.

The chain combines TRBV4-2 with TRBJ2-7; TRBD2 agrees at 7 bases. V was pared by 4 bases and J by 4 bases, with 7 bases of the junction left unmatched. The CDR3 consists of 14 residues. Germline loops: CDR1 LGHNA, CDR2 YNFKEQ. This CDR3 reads CASSRGGEPYEQYF. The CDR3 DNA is TGTGCCAGCAGCCGGGGGGGGGAACCTTACGAGCAGTACTTC.

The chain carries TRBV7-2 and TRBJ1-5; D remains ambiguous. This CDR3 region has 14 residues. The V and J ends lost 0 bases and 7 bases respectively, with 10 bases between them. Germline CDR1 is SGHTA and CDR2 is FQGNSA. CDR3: CASSLAPSAQPQHF. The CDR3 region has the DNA TGTGCCAGCAGCTTAGCGCCCAGTGCCCAGCCCCAGCATTTT.

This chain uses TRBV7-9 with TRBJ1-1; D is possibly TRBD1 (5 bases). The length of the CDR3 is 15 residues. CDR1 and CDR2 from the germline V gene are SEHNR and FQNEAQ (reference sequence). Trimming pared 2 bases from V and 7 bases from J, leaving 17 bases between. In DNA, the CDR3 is TGTGCCAGCAGCTTACGTCAGGGTCTAGGTGGTGAAGCTTTCTTT. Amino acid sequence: CASSLRQGLGGEAFF.